A selection of T cell receptor beta chains follows, all from one sample in a study of T cells after yellow fever vaccination. One entry per CDR3 protein results from TCRdb running MiXCR on the 5' RACE reads. The data contain tens of thousands of distinct CDR3 sequences, roughly 3.3% of them singletons. The specimen was PBMCs, either bulk or a sorted T-cell subset (CD4+, CD8+, memory, or dextramer-sorted; not recorded which), collected around 45 days after the first yellow fever vaccination. These receptors all come from a man aged 18-30 years who received the YFV17D yellow fever vaccine. CDR3s include the opening cysteine and the closing phenylalanine or tryptophan. D genes are given only for firm matches. Some rows mark clone size as missing; the rest say once, few, many or name a class of expanded clone.

clone size,D gene,V gene,J gene,CDR3 protein,CDR3 DNA
many,TRBD2,TRBV20-1,TRBJ2-1,CSARDPSGGNNNEQFF,TGCAGTGCTAGGGATCCTAGCGGGGGGAACAACAATGAGCAGTTCTTC
many,NA,TRBV5-1,TRBJ2-5,CASSLWSGQETQYF,TGCGCCAGCAGCTTGTGGTCAGGGCAAGAGACCCAGTACTTC
many,NA,TRBV7-2,TRBJ1-1,CASSRRTAPETLF,TGTGCCAGCAGCCGACGGACAGCCCCTGAGACTCTCTTT
many,NA,TRBV6-5,TRBJ2-5,CASSPGLRPGRSQYF,TGTGCCAGCAGCCCCGGACTCCGCCCCGGGCGGTCCCAGTACTTC
many,NA,TRBV28,TRBJ2-6,CASSTTGGGPSGANVLTF,TGTGCCAGCAGCACCACAGGGGGGGGGCCCTCTGGGGCCAACGTCCTGACTTTC
many,NA,TRBV4-3,TRBJ2-7,CASSRGHGDRSYEQYF,TGCGCCAGCAGCCGCGGACACGGGGACCGCTCCTACGAGCAGTACTTC
medium-sized,NA,TRBV29-1,TRBJ2-7,CSVEGGVSYEQYF,TGCAGCGTTGAAGGTGGGGTCTCCTACGAGCAGTACTTC
many,TRBD2,TRBV4-2,TRBJ2-5,CASSQEHLAGGPGGETQYF,TGTGCCAGCAGCCAAGAACACCTAGCGGGGGGGCCTGGTGGCGAGACCCAGTACTTC
medium-sized,NA,TRBV12-3/TRBV12-4,TRBJ2-1,CASTVDYFGYNEQFF,TGTGCCAGCACCGTCGACTATTTTGGCTACAATGAGCAGTTCTTC
few,NA,TRBV5-1,TRBJ1-4,CASSLALNGATNEKLFF,TGCGCCAGCAGCTTGGCCCTTAACGGAGCAACTAATGAAAAACTGTTTTTT
many,NA,TRBV6-5,TRBJ1-4,CASSYRDQGGRKLFF,TGTGCCAGCAGTTACCGGGACCAGGGAGGTCGAAAACTGTTTTTT
NA,TRBD2,TRBV3-1,TRBJ2-1,CASCQAPGAGAYNEQFF,TGTGCCAGCTGCCAAGCTCCGGGAGCGGGGGCCTACAATGAGCAGTTCTTC
many,NA,TRBV29-1,TRBJ2-3,CSGFTSSDTQYF,TGCAGCGGATTCACATCATCGGATACGCAGTATTTT
many,NA,TRBV2,TRBJ2-3,CARRTGGPDTDTQYF,TGTGCCAGAAGGACGGGGGGCCCTGATACAGATACGCAGTATTTT
many,NA,TRBV6-2/TRBV6-3,TRBJ1-1,CASSLQQVLREAFF,TGTGCCAGCAGTTTGCAACAGGTGTTGAGGGAAGCTTTCTTT
many,TRBD2,TRBV12-3/TRBV12-4,TRBJ2-7,CASRAGTSGVYEQYF,TGTGCCAGCAGGGCCGGGACTAGCGGGGTCTACGAGCAGTACTTC
many,NA,TRBV9,TRBJ2-6,CASSVGHKWGRGANVLTF,TGTGCCAGCAGCGTAGGGCACAAATGGGGACGAGGGGCCAACGTCCTGACTTTC
NA,NA,TRBV19,TRBJ1-5,CASHGTRGNQPQHF,TGTGCCTCGCACGGGACACGAGGCAATCAGCCCCAGCATTTT
many,NA,TRBV19,TRBJ1-4,CASMHRVNEKLFF,TGTGCCAGTATGCACAGGGTGAATGAAAAACTGTTTTTT
many,TRBD2,TRBV24-1,TRBJ2-2,CATSETPAGGNTGELFF,TGTGCCACCAGTGAAACCCCAGCGGGGGGAAATACCGGGGAGCTGTTTTTT
many,NA,TRBV19,TRBJ2-1,CASSSVPSYNEQFF,TGTGCCAGTAGTAGTGTGCCATCCTACAATGAGCAGTTCTTC
NA,NA,TRBV12-3/TRBV12-4,TRBJ1-2,CASSYTRLGYTF,TGTGCCAGCAGTTACACCAGGCTCGGCTACACCTTC
many,NA,TRBV2,TRBJ1-1,CASSDTNGEAFF,TGTGCCAGCAGTGATACGAACGGTGAAGCTTTCTTT
many,NA,TRBV5-1,TRBJ1-3,CASSSAVSGNTIYF,TGCGCCAGCAGCTCCGCAGTTTCTGGAAACACCATATATTTT
many,TRBD1,TRBV10-3,TRBJ2-2,CAISEAGTGNTGELFF,TGTGCCATCAGTGAAGCCGGGACAGGGAACACCGGGGAGCTGTTTTTT
many,NA,TRBV7-2,TRBJ2-5,CASSSRTEESAQYF,TGTGCCAGCAGCTCCCGGACGGAGGAATCGGCCCAGTACTTC
many,NA,TRBV6-4,TRBJ2-2,CASSDSGTTGELFF,TGTGCCAGCAGTGACTCCGGAACCACCGGGGAGCTGTTTTTT
NA,NA,TRBV4-2,TRBJ2-4,CARSPALGAGKNIQYF,TGTGCCAGGAGCCCTGCGCTCGGGGCAGGAAAAAACATTCAGTACTTC
many,NA,TRBV6-5,TRBJ1-1,CASSSQATEAFF,TGTGCCAGCAGTTCCCAGGCCACTGAAGCTTTCTTT
many,NA,TRBV2,TRBJ1-2,CASTPDSYGYTF,TGTGCCAGCACCCCTGACAGCTATGGCTACACCTTC
many,NA,TRBV5-6,TRBJ1-2,CASSSPYGYTF,TGTGCCAGCAGCTCCCCATATGGCTACACCTTC
few,NA,TRBV6-1,TRBJ2-3,CASAIGRADTQYF,TGTGCCAGCGCGATAGGGCGGGCAGATACGCAGTATTTT
many,NA,TRBV7-2,TRBJ2-3,CASSLDTGLDEIF,TGTGCCAGCAGCTTAGATACCGGGCTCGATGAGATTTTT
many,NA,TRBV5-1,TRBJ2-1,CASSLDRQSSYNEQFF,TGCGCCAGCAGCTTGGATCGGCAAAGCTCCTACAATGAGCAGTTCTTC
many,NA,TRBV20-1,TRBJ2-2,CSTGTPKNTGELFF,TGCAGTACCGGGACACCCAAAAACACCGGGGAGCTGTTTTTT
many,NA,TRBV6-1,TRBJ2-3,CASSAGRLTQYF,TGTGCCAGCAGCGCTGGGCGGCTAACGCAGTATTTT
many,NA,TRBV14,TRBJ1-6,CASSQDPLMTNIRNSPLHF,TGTGCCAGCAGCCAAGATCCGTTGATGACAAACATCCGGAATTCACCCCTCCACTTT
few,NA,TRBV13,TRBJ2-4,CASSFNLGLAKNIQYF,TGTGCCAGCAGCTTTAATCTGGGCCTAGCCAAAAACATTCAGTACTTC
many,NA,TRBV25-1,TRBJ1-5,CASSEAGGNQPQHF,TGTGCCAGCAGTGAAGCGGGTGGCAATCAGCCCCAGCATTTT
many,TRBD1,TRBV5-5,TRBJ1-4,CASSLPGRQGIKLFF,TGTGCCAGCAGCTTGCCCGGCCGACAGGGAATAAAACTGTTTTTT
many,NA,TRBV29-1,TRBJ1-2,CSVSLDLLGGYTF,TGCAGCGTTTCCCTGGACCTCCTCGGGGGCTACACCTTC
many,NA,TRBV20-1,TRBJ1-4,CSARDPTNEKLFF,TGCAGTGCTAGAGATCCCACTAATGAAAAACTGTTTTTT
many,NA,TRBV5-1,TRBJ2-2,CASSFPGAANTGELFF,TGCGCCAGCAGCTTTCCCGGGGCGGCGAACACCGGGGAGCTGTTTTTT
many,TRBD1,TRBV11-2,TRBJ2-5,CASSPTGEQETQYF,TGTGCCAGCAGCCCAACAGGGGAACAAGAGACCCAGTACTTC